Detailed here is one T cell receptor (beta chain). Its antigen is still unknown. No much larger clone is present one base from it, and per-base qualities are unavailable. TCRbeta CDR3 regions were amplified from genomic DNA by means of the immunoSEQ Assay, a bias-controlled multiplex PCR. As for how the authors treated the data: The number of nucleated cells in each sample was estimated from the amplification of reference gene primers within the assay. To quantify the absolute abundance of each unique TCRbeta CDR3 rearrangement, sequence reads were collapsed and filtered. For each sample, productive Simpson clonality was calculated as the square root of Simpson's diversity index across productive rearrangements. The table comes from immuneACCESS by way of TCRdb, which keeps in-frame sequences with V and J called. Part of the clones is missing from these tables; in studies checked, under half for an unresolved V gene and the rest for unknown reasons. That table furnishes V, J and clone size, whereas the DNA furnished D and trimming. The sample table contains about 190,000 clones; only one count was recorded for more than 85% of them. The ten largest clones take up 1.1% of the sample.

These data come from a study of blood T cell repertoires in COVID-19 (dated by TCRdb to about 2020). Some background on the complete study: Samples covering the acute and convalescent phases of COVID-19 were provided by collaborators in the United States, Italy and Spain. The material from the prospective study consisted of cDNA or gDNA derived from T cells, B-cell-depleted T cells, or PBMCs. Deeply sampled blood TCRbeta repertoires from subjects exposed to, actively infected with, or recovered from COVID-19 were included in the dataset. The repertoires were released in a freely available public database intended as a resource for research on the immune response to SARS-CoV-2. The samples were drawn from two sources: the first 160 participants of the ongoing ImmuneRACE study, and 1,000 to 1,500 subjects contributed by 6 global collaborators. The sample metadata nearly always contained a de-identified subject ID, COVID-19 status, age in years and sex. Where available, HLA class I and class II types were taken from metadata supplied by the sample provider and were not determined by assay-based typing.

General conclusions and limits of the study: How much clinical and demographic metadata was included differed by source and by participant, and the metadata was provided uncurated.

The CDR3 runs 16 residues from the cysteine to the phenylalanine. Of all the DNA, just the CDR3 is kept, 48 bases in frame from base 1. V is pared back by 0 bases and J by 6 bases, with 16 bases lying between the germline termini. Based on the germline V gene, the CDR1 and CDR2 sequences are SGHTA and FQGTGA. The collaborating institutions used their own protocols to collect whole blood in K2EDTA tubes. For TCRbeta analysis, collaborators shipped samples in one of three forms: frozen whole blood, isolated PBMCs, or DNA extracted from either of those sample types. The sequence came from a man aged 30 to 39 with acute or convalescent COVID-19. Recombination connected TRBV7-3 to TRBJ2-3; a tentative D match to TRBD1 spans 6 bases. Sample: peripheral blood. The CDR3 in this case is CASSLTGVRGGDTQYF. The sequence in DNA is TGTGCCAGCAGCTTAACTGGGGTCAGGGGTGGGGATACGCAGTATTTT.